The clone carrying this T cell receptor beta chain has a handful of counts. Its target is unknown. The data stem from a study of cytomegalovirus exposure and HLA in healthy donors. Turning to the study itself: The roughly 110 validation repertoires were reported in a later analysis to have been generated on the same platform as the approximately 700 first-cohort repertoires. Study-level results: Among TCR sequences, most were rare, though some public TCRs appeared in many donors. Diagnosis of cytomegalovirus status made by the classifier reportedly showed high specificity and sensitivity. The study designated 150 or so TCR beta chains cytomegalovirus-associated.

Trimming removed 6 bases at V and 3 bases at J, with 11 bases between. The CDR3 totals 14 residues. From germline, CDR1 is MNHNS and CDR2 SASEGT. Here immunoSEQ multiplex PCR was the method, and the copy in TCRdb shows in-frame clones only, minus some. The sample lists over 55,000 clones; 96% were seen once. The clonotype comes from a man younger than 35 in good health and CMV-seronegative. Sample: PBMCs. This sequence joins TRBV6-1 and TRBJ2-2; D might be TRBD1 (5 bases). CDR3 bases: TGTGCCAGCAGGTCGGACACCGACACCGGGGAGCTGTTTTTT. Translated, it gives CASRSDTDTGELFF.